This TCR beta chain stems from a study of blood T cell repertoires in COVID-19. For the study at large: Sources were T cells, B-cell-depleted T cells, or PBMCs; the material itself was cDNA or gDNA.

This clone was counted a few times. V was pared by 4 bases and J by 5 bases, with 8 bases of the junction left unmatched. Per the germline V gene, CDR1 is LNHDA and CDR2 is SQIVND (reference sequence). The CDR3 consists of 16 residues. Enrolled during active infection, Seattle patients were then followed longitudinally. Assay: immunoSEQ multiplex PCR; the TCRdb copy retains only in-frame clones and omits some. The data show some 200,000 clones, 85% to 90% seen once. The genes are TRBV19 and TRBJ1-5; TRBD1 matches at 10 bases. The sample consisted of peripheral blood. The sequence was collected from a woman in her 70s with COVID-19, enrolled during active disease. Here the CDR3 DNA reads TGTGCCAGTAGTAGGGACAGGGGAGGCCCCGATCAGCCCCAGCATTTT. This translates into CASSRDRGGPDQPQHF.